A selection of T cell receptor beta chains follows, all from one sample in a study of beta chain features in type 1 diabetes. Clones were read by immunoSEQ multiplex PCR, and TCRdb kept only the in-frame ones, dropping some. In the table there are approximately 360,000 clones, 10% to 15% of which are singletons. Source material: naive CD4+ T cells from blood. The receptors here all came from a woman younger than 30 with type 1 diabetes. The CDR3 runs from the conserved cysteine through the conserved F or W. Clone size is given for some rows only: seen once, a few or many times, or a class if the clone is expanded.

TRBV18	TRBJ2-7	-	CASSPTAGVLSSYEQYF
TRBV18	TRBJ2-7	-	CASSGTGAYEQYF
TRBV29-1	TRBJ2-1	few	CSGLSGGGDNEQFF
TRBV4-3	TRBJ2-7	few	CASSQDRRVPEQYF
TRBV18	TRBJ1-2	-	CASSPFGTGAEGYTF
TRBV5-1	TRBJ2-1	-	CASSFGRGLGIYNEQFF
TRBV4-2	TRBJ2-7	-	CASSQVGRPPEQYF
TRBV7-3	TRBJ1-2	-	CASSSGQGAYGYTF
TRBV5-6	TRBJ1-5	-	CASSLGQGTQPQHF
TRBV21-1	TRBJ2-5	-	CASSKGRQGGETQYF
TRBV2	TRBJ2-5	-	CASSRETQYF
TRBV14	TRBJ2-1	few	CASSQGGTSGYNEQFF